This T cell receptor beta chain was sequenced in a study of a mutant IDH1 vaccine in newly diagnosed glioma. For the study at large: Eight vaccine injections were given to patients in weeks 1, 3, 5, 7, 11, 15, 19 and 23. The therapy given earlier, which was standard therapy, consisted of radiotherapy, temozolomide, or both, and most of the patients received both.

Points from the study as a whole: Pseudoprogression seemingly bore no relation to changes in top peripheral T cell clonotypes.

As concerns this clone: What it binds is unknown.

The protocol was immunoSEQ multiplex PCR, while the TCRdb copy is restricted to in-frame clones and leaves out a portion. The table has about 25,000 clones, 55% to 75% seen once. The CDR3 runs to 14 residues. Trimming shortened V by 10 bases and J by 4 bases, and 20 bases separated the two germline ends. Per the germline V gene, CDR1 is SGHKS and CDR2 is YYEKEE (reference sequence). Time point in this sample: week 11, during vaccination. The investigators gave 300 ug of mutant IDH1 20-mer peptide in each vaccine dose, together with topical imiquimod. New astrocytomas of WHO grade 3 or 4 that were IDH1-mutant and ATRX-lost were found in the donors.

V usage is TRBV5-5 and J usage is TRBJ1-2, with D hard to call. The clonotype originates from a man younger than 30 with glioma. Some clones in this sample may be carry-over from other donors' samples. The specimen was peripheral blood mononuclear cells (PBMCs), collected from a glioma patient whose treatment included an IDH1 peptide vaccine. CDR3 in amino acids: CALPERGGVYGYTF. Written as DNA, the CDR3 is TGTGCCCTACCCGAGCGAGGTGGGGTCTATGGCTACACCTTC.